The rows below give T cell receptor beta chains drawn from one sample of a study of blood T cells in healthy people across ages. Via MiXCR, TCRdb re-called the 5' RACE reads, giving one row per CDR3 protein. The table includes about 720,000 distinct CDR3 sequences, around a fifth detected once. Sequencing input: blood. These receptors all come from a man between 65 and 85 years old in good health. Both conserved end residues are part of each CDR3. The D gene is left open where the match is weak. Expanded clones are given a class, and other clones once, few, many or no size at all.

abundance: few; v_gene: TRBV20-1; j_gene: TRBJ2-3; d_gene: TRBD2; CDR3nt: TGCAGTACTCTAGCGGCTCGAGATACGCAGTATTTT; CDR3aa: CSTLAARDTQYF
abundance: many; v_gene: TRBV7-8; j_gene: TRBJ2-1; d_gene: .; CDR3nt: TGTGCCAGCAGAGGCAATGAGCAGTTCTTC; CDR3aa: CASRGNEQFF
abundance: few; v_gene: TRBV20-1; j_gene: TRBJ2-1; d_gene: .; CDR3nt: TGCAGTGCTAGAGGGGCTAGACAGGTCTTTTACAATGAGCAGTTCTTC; CDR3aa: CSARGARQVFYNEQFF
abundance: .; v_gene: TRBV7-8; j_gene: TRBJ1-3; d_gene: .; CDR3nt: TGTGCCAGCAGCTTAGGGGTTAACTCTGGAAACACCATATATTTT; CDR3aa: CASSLGVNSGNTIYF
abundance: few; v_gene: TRBV20-1; j_gene: TRBJ2-1; d_gene: .; CDR3nt: TGCAGTGCTCCCGGGACTCATCAGGGGGATGAGCAGTTCTTC; CDR3aa: CSAPGTHQGDEQFF
abundance: .; v_gene: TRBV4-2; j_gene: TRBJ1-4; d_gene: .; CDR3nt: TGTGCCAGCAGCCAAGAGAACGAAAAACTGTTTTTT; CDR3aa: CASSQENEKLFF
abundance: few; v_gene: TRBV5-1; j_gene: TRBJ1-1; d_gene: TRBD1; CDR3nt: TGCGCCAGCAGCAAACAGGGGGCTTACACTGAAGCTTTCTTT; CDR3aa: CASSKQGAYTEAFF
abundance: few; v_gene: TRBV9; j_gene: TRBJ2-1; d_gene: TRBD2; CDR3nt: TGTGCCAGCAGCTCCCTGGGCGGGGGGGGCTACAATGAGCAGTTCTTC; CDR3aa: CASSSLGGGGYNEQFF
abundance: few; v_gene: TRBV7-9; j_gene: TRBJ1-2; d_gene: .; CDR3nt: TGTGCCAGCAGTCAAGCAGGGGAGTTAGATGGCTACACCTTC; CDR3aa: CASSQAGELDGYTF
abundance: .; v_gene: TRBV5-1; j_gene: TRBJ2-3; d_gene: .; CDR3nt: TGCGCCAGCAGCACAGTCCGAGGTGCGACAGATACGCAGTATTTT; CDR3aa: CASSTVRGATDTQYF
abundance: .; v_gene: TRBV4-1; j_gene: TRBJ2-7; d_gene: .; CDR3nt: TGCGCCAGCAGCCAAGATTTGCGGGGCTACGAGCAGTACTTC; CDR3aa: CASSQDLRGYEQYF
abundance: .; v_gene: TRBV5-1; j_gene: TRBJ2-3; d_gene: .; CDR3nt: TGCGCCAGCAGCTTGGGACTACCGGCGCGGACAGATACGCAGTATTTT; CDR3aa: CASSLGLPARTDTQYF
abundance: .; v_gene: TRBV20-1; j_gene: TRBJ1-2; d_gene: .; CDR3nt: TGCAGTGCTAGGGGGGTTTTCAGCGGCAACTATGGCTACACCTTC; CDR3aa: CSARGVFSGNYGYTF
abundance: few; v_gene: TRBV7-8; j_gene: TRBJ1-5; d_gene: .; CDR3nt: TGTGCCAGCAGCTTAGTGCCCTTTCGACAGAAGAATCAGCCCCAGCATTTT; CDR3aa: CASSLVPFRQKNQPQHF
abundance: .; v_gene: TRBV12-3/TRBV12-4; j_gene: TRBJ1-2; d_gene: TRBD1; CDR3nt: TGTGCCAGCAGTCAACCTAGGGACAGGGGAGACGTTGACTATGGCTACACCTTC; CDR3aa: CASSQPRDRGDVDYGYTF